This TCR beta chain was identified during a study of blood T cell repertoires in COVID-19. Study in general: Sites in the United States, Italy and Spain provided acute and convalescent COVID-19 samples. T cells, B-cell-depleted T cells, or PBMCs supplied cDNA or gDNA.

In this sample, this clone turned up a few times. V shed 5 bases and J shed 8 bases, with 16 bases lying between them. The CDR3 loop spans 14 amino acids. Germline loops: CDR1 SGHTA, CDR2 FQGNSA. Source study methods: Amplification of reference gene primers provided the estimated nucleated cell counts. Assay: immunoSEQ multiplex PCR; the TCRdb copy retains only in-frame clones and omits some. The D gene and trimming were derived from the DNA, and the V and J assignments and clone size from that table. Counted here are 200,000 to 300,000 clones, about 85% occurring once; the ten biggest clones make up more than 6%.

The source of this sequence is an older woman with active or convalescent COVID-19. The source material was peripheral blood. The chain recombines TRBV7-2 with TRBJ2-1; tentatively, D is TRBD2 (6 bases). CDR3 residues: CASSRRAGGYEQFF. As DNA, the CDR3 is TGTGCCAGCAGCCGGAGAGCTGGGGGGTATGAGCAGTTCTTC. The full variable domain, rest sourced from reference TRBV7-2 and TRBJ2-1, is GAGVSQSPSNKVTEKGKDVELRCDPISGHTALYWYRQSLGQGLEFLIYFQGNSAPDKSGLPSDRFSAERTGGSVSTLTIQRTQQEDSAVYLCASSRRAGGYEQFFGPGTRLTVL.